This TCR beta chain appears in the sequencing data of a study of molecular identifiers for immune sequencing clone quantification. Via MiXCR, TCRdb re-called the PCR reads, giving one row per CDR3 protein. In the table there are 80,000 to 130,000 distinct CDR3 sequences, approximately 40% of which are singletons. Trimming removed 6 bases from V and 2 bases from J; junction bases left unmatched: 1. The CDR3 spans 13 residues. This clonotype was obtained from a human donor in good health. Some libraries in this study had Jurkat cell RNA spiked in. The chain joins TRBV12-3 or TRBV12-4 to TRBJ2-5, with 9 positions matching TRBD2. Specimen: naive CD8+ T cells from blood, with Jurkat cell RNA spiked in. The subset: FACS-sorted CD8+CD4-CCR7+CD45RA+ naive T cells. CDR3 nucleotides: TGTGCCAGCAGGACTAGCGGACAAGAGACCCAGTACTTC. Amino acids: CASRTSGQETQYF.